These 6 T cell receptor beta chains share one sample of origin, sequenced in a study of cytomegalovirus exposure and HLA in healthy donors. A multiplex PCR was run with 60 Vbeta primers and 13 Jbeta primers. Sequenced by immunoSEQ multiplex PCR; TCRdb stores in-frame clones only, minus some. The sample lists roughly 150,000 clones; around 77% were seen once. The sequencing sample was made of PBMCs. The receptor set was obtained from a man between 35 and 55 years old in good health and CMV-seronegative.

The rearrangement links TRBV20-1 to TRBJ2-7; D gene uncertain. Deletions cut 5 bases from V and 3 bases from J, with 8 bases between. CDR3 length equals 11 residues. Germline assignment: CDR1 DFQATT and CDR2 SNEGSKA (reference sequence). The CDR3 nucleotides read TGCAGTGCTTCAGATTACTACGAGCAGTACTTC. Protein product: CSASDYYEQYF.

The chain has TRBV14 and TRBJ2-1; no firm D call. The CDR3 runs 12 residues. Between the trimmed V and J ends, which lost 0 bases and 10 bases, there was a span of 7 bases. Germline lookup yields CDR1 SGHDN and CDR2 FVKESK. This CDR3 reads CASSQDRLEQFF. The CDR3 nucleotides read TGTGCCAGCAGCCAAGATAGATTGGAGCAGTTCTTC.

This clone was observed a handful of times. This chain's CDR3 is CASSIAGAYEQYF. CDR3 DNA sequence: TGTGCCAGTAGTATAGCAGGTGCCTACGAGCAGTACTTC. J is TRBJ2-7 and V is TRBV19; no definite D call. The V gene's germline CDR1 is LNHDA and CDR2 SQIVND (reference sequence). The germline V and J ends were trimmed by 1 base and 2 bases, with 6 bases remaining between them. The CDR3 sequence is 13 residues long.

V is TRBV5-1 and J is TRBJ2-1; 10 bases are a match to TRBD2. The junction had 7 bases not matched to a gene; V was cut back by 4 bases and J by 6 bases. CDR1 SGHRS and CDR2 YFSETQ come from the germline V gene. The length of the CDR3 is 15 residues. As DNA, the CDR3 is TGCGCCAGCAGCAACGGACTAGCGGCCCTCAATGAGCAGTTCTTC. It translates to CASSNGLAALNEQFF.

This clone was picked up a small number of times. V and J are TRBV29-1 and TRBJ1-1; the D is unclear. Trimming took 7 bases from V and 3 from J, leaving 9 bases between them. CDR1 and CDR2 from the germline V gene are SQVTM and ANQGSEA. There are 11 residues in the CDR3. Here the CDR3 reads CSALLYTEAFF. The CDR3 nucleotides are TGCAGCGCCCTCCTTTACACTGAAGCTTTCTTT.

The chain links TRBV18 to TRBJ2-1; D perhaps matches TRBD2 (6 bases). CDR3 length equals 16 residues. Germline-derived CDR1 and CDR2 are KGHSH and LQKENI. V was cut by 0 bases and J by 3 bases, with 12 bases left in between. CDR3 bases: TGTGCCAGCTCACCACCGAGCGGAGGGAGCTACAATGAGCAGTTCTTC. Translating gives CASSPPSGGSYNEQFF.